Sequencing of this TCR beta chain was carried out in a study of naive and memory T cell subsets. This clonotype was picked up many times. What it recognizes is unknown. Broader study findings: No ground truth validated the naive and memory repertoire findings.

V was clipped by 4 bases and J by 1 base, with 12 bases between them. This CDR3 has 15 amino acids. Germline V gives CDR1 SEHNR, CDR2 FQNEAQ (reference sequence). An equimolar mix of two oligonucleotides served as the beta constant-region primer for TRBC1 and TRBC2. Ligated cDNA was amplified by four rounds of PCR with nested alpha and beta constant-region primers and SP2. TCRdb independently ran MiXCR on the UMI-ligation and nested PCR reads; one entry per CDR3 protein. The sample lists tens of thousands of distinct CDR3 sequences; 8% to 9.5% were seen once. The chain uses TRBV7-9 and TRBJ2-3; weak D call: TRBD2 (6 bases). The sequence came from a human donor in good health. The sample comprised naive CD8+ T cells from blood. CDR3: CASSWRDLGTDTQYF. For the CDR3, the DNA is TGTGCCAGCAGCTGGCGGGACTTGGGCACAGATACGCAGTATTTT.